These T cell receptor beta chains were read from a single sample in a study of blood T cell repertoires in COVID-19. The method was immunoSEQ multiplex PCR; TCRdb's version includes in-frame clones alone and lacks a portion of them. The sample has about 46,000 clones, approximately 83% seen once. Sequencing was performed on peripheral blood. All receptors come from a woman aged 80 or older with COVID-19, enrolled during active disease. The CDR3 runs from the conserved cysteine through the conserved F or W. A D gene is named only where the DNA matches it firmly. The size entry is marked missing in some rows and otherwise reads once, few, many or a size class.

J gene,clone size,D gene,V gene,CDR3 DNA,CDR3 protein
TRBJ2-5,.,TRBD2,TRBV5-1,TGCGCCAGCAGCTCGGGACTAGCGGGCAAGACCCAGTACTTC,CASSSGLAGKTQYF
TRBJ2-1,once,.,TRBV5-1,TGCGCCAGCAGCTTGGGCCCCGCGGAGGGGCAGTTCTTC,CASSLGPAEGQFF
TRBJ1-1,.,.,TRBV19,TGTGCCAGTAGTATAGATGGGCGGGGGGCCGCTGAAGCTTTCTTT,CASSIDGRGAAEAFF
TRBJ2-7,.,.,TRBV6-1,TGTGCCAGCAGTGAAGCCCCCGACAGTATCTACGAGCAGTACTTC,CASSEAPDSIYEQYF
TRBJ1-2,.,.,TRBV18,TGTGCCAGCTCAACCCGACAGGAACGCCACTATGGCTACACCTTC,CASSTRQERHYGYTF
TRBJ1-2,.,.,TRBV5-1,TGCGCCAGCAGCTTGGCATCGGGTCAGTCTTTATTCGCGGCCGTCGGCTACACCTTC,CASSLASGQSLFAAVGYTF
TRBJ2-5,.,.,TRBV20-1,TGCAGTGCTAGTACAGGGGGGGCCCAAGAGACCCAGTACTTC,CSASTGGAQETQYF
TRBJ1-2,.,TRBD1,TRBV19,TGTGCCAGTAGTATCCGGGACAGGGTCTATGGCTACACCTTC,CASSIRDRVYGYTF
TRBJ2-4,.,.,TRBV3-1/TRBV3-2,TGTGCCAGCAGGTTTACAGGGAAGAGAGACATTCAGTACTTC,CASRFTGKRDIQYF
TRBJ1-4,.,.,TRBV27,TGTGCCAGCAGTTTAGTAGGGGTAGGGGAAAAACTGTTTTTT,CASSLVGVGEKLFF
TRBJ2-2,.,.,TRBV7-3,TGTGCCAGCAGCTCGGGGAGTATCAACACCGGGGAGCTGTTTTTT,CASSSGSINTGELFF
TRBJ2-1,.,TRBD2,TRBV5-1,TGCGCCAGCAGCTCCGGGGCGGGAGAGGCCCTTGAGCAGTTCTTC,CASSSGAGEALEQFF
TRBJ2-3,.,TRBD1,TRBV5-4,TGTGCCAGCAGCTTCGGGGTAGGGGGCGAAGATACGCAGTATTTT,CASSFGVGGEDTQYF
TRBJ1-2,.,.,TRBV5-1,TGCGCCAGCAGCTTGGTCCCCGGGCCGGGGGGCTACACCTTC,CASSLVPGPGGYTF
TRBJ1-4,few,TRBD1,TRBV23-1,TGCGCCAGCAGTCAATGGACAGGGTGGAATGAAAAACTGTTTTTT,CASSQWTGWNEKLFF
TRBJ2-5,.,.,TRBV25-1,TGTGCCAGCAGTGAATATAGGAGGGCCGGGGAGACCCAGTACTTC,CASSEYRRAGETQYF
TRBJ2-7,.,TRBD1,TRBV12-3/TRBV12-4,TGTGCCAGCAGGGGACAGGACGGGTACGAGCAGTACTTC,CASRGQDGYEQYF
TRBJ1-2,.,.,TRBV21-1,TGTGCCAGCACCCCGGACCGGGACAGGCGCTATGGCTACACCTTC,CASTPDRDRRYGYTF
TRBJ2-7,.,TRBD1,TRBV7-2,TGTGCCAGCAGCTTAGGTAGGGGACAGACTTACGAGCAGTACTTC,CASSLGRGQTYEQYF
TRBJ2-7,.,.,TRBV6-5,TGTGCCAGCAGTTACTCCCAGGGCGGTAACGAGCAGTACTTC,CASSYSQGGNEQYF
TRBJ1-4,.,.,TRBV4-3,TGCGCCAGCAGCCCCGATTTAGAGGGCCAAGCAACTAATGAAAAACTGTTTTTT,CASSPDLEGQATNEKLFF
TRBJ2-3,.,.,TRBV6-1,TGTGCCAGCAGTGCCCTTCCCGGGGGAGGGGGAGCAGATACGCAGTATTTT,CASSALPGGGGADTQYF
TRBJ2-1,.,.,TRBV28,TGTGCCAGCAGTCGAACAGGGTTCTACAATGAGCAGTTCTTC,CASSRTGFYNEQFF
TRBJ1-5,.,TRBD1,TRBV10-3,TGTGCCATCGGGACAGGTGACCAGCCCCAGCATTTT,CAIGTGDQPQHF
TRBJ2-1,.,.,TRBV7-2,TGTGCCAGCAGCTCACAGGGTATGACCATCCTCAACTACAATGAGCAGTTCTTC,CASSSQGMTILNYNEQFF
TRBJ1-2,.,.,TRBV29-1,TGCAGCGTTGAAAGGGGGATCTATGGCTACACCTTC,CSVERGIYGYTF
TRBJ1-5,.,.,TRBV6-2/TRBV6-3,TGTGCCAGCAGTCAGGCCCGGGAGAGGAATCAGCCCCAGCATTTT,CASSQARERNQPQHF
TRBJ1-5,.,TRBD1,TRBV6-6,TGTGCCAGCGCCGCGGGACAGAATAGCAATCAGCCCCAGCATTTT,CASAAGQNSNQPQHF
TRBJ2-1,.,TRBD2,TRBV6-4,TGTGCCAGCAGTGACTCCGGGACTAGCGGCGATGAGCAGTTCTTC,CASSDSGTSGDEQFF
TRBJ1-4,few,TRBD1,TRBV19,TGTGCCAGTAGTGTGGACAGGGCATCACCCGCCACTAATGAAAAACTGTTTTTT,CASSVDRASPATNEKLFF
TRBJ2-5,.,TRBD2,TRBV5-1,TGCGCCAGCAGCTTGTTCGCTAGCGGACAAGAGACCCAGTACTTC,CASSLFASGQETQYF
TRBJ1-2,.,TRBD1,TRBV15,TGTGCCACCAGCAGGGGGGCCAGGGGGCCCCGGGGAAACTATGGCTACACCTTC,CATSRGARGPRGNYGYTF
TRBJ2-3,.,.,TRBV28,TGTGCCAACAGTTTAGGGCCCCAGGATACGCAGTATTTT,CANSLGPQDTQYF
TRBJ2-7,.,TRBD1,TRBV18,TGTGCCAGCTCTACCATGGGACAGGGAGCCTACGAGCAGTACTTC,CASSTMGQGAYEQYF
TRBJ2-5,.,TRBD1,TRBV5-5,TGTGCCAGCAGCTTTCGAGTGTCAGGGGGCGCGATAGGAGAGACCCAGTACTTC,CASSFRVSGGAIGETQYF
TRBJ1-2,.,.,TRBV11-1,TGTGCCAGCAGCCCGCGACAGGTGGCGGGTGGCTACACCTTC,CASSPRQVAGGYTF
TRBJ1-2,once,.,TRBV29-1,TGCAGCGTTGAAGATTTGGACAGTATCTCATATGACTATGGCTACACCTTC,CSVEDLDSISYDYGYTF
TRBJ1-2,once,.,TRBV3-1/TRBV3-2,TGTGCCAGCAGCCAAGCGTTTGGTGACAGACCCCGTTATAAGTCTAACTATGGCTACACCTTC,CASSQAFGDRPRYKSNYGYTF
TRBJ1-2,.,TRBD1,TRBV9,TGTGCCAGCAGCGGGGGACAGGGGGCTAAAGGCTACACCTTC,CASSGGQGAKGYTF
TRBJ2-1,.,.,TRBV24-1,TGTGCCACCAGTGCCCGCCCGGGCAGGCACGGGGACAATGAGCAGTTCTTC,CATSARPGRHGDNEQFF
TRBJ1-5,.,.,TRBV19,TGTGCCAGTAGTATGGACAGCACCCAGCATTTT,CASSMDSTQHF
TRBJ2-7,.,.,TRBV11-2,TGTGCCAGCAGCTTATCCGGAGTAGAGCAGTACTTC,CASSLSGVEQYF
TRBJ2-5,.,TRBD2,TRBV5-8,TGTGCCAGCAGCCCCGGACTAGCGGGGGCCCGAGAGACCCAGTACTTC,CASSPGLAGARETQYF
TRBJ2-1,.,.,TRBV7-6,TGTGCCAGCAGCTCTCTCAGCGGATCCTACAATGAGCAGTTCTTC,CASSSLSGSYNEQFF
TRBJ2-2,.,TRBD1,TRBV6-5,TGTGCCAGCATTGGGACAGGGAACACCGGGGAGCTGTTTTTT,CASIGTGNTGELFF
TRBJ2-1,.,TRBD2,TRBV18,TGTGCCAGCTCACCCGGGACTAGTACGGGCAATGAGCAGTTCTTC,CASSPGTSTGNEQFF
TRBJ1-6,.,TRBD1,TRBV5-1,TGCGCCAGCAGCTTGACCACCGGGACAGGGGTGTATAATTCACCCCTCCACTTT,CASSLTTGTGVYNSPLHF
TRBJ2-7,.,.,TRBV7-2,TGTGCCAGCAGCTTAGAGGCGGGCGGGACCAGCGAGCAGTACTTC,CASSLEAGGTSEQYF
TRBJ2-3,.,TRBD2,TRBV2,TGTGCCAGCTGCCGGGTAGCGGGAGGGCTGGGCACAGATACGCAGTATTTT,CASCRVAGGLGTDTQYF
TRBJ1-1,.,.,TRBV6-5,TGTGCCAGCAGTTACCGGCCGACAGGGAACACTGAAGCTTTCTTT,CASSYRPTGNTEAFF
TRBJ2-3,.,.,TRBV6-2/TRBV6-3,TGTGCCAGCAGTTCCCCGGCTGCGGGCGGGAAGGCGGATACGCAGTATTTT,CASSSPAAGGKADTQYF
TRBJ2-1,.,TRBD1,TRBV11-2,TGTGCCAGTGCGACAGGGTTAGCGTACAATGAGCAGTTCTTC,CASATGLAYNEQFF
TRBJ1-6,.,TRBD1,TRBV15,TGTGCCACCAGCAGAACCGGGACAGGGAATTCACCCCTCCACTTT,CATSRTGTGNSPLHF